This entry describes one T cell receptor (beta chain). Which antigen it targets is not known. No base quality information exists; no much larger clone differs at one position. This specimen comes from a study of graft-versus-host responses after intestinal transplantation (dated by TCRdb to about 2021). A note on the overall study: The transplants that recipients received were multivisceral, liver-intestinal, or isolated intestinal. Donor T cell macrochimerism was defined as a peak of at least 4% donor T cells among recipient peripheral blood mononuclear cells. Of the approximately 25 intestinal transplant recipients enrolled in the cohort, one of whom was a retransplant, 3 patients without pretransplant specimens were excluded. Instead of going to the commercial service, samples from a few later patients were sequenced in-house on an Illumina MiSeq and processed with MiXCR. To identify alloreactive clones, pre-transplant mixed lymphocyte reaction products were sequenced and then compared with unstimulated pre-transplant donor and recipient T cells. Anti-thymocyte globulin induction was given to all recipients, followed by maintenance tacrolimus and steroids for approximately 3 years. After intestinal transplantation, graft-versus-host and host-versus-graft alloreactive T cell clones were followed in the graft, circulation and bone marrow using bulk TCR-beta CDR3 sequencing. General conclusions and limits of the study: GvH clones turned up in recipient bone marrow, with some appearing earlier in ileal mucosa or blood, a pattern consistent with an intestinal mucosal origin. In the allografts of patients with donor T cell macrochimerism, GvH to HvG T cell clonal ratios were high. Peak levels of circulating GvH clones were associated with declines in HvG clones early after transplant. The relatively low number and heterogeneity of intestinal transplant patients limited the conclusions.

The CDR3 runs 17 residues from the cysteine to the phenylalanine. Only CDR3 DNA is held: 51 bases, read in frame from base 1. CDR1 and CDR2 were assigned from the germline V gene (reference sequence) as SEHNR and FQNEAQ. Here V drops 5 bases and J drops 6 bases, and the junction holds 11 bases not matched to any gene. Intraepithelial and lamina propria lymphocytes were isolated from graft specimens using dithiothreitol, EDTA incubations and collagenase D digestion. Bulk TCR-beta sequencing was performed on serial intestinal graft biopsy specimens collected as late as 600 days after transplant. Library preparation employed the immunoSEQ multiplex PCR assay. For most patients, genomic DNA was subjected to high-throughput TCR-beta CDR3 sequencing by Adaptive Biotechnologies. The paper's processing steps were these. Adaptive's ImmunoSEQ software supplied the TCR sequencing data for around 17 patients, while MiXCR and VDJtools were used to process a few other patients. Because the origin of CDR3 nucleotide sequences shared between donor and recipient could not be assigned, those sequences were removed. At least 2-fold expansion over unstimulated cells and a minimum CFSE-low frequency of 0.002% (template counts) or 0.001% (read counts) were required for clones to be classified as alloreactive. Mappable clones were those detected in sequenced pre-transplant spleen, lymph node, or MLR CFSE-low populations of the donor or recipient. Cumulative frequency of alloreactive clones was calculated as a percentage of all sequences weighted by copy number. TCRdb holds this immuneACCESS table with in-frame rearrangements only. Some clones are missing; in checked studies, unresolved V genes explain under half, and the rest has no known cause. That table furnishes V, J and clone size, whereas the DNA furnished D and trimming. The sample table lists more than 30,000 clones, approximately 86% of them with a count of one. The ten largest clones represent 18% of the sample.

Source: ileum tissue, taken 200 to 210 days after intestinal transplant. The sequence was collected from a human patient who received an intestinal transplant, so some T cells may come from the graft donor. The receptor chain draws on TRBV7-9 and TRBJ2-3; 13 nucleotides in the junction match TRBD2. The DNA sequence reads TGTGCCAGCAGCCATCCGGGACTAGCGGGATTGGCGGATACGCAGTATTTT. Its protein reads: CASSHPGLAGLADTQYF.